This TCR beta chain was documented in a study of T cell responses to AZD1222 COVID-19 vaccine. On this clone itself: What it recognizes is unknown.

Trimming shortened V by 4 bases and J by 3 bases, and 6 bases separated the two germline ends. Germline V CDR1 and CDR2: LGHNA, YNFKEQ. The CDR3 runs 13 residues. Whole-study findings and limits: Among those given AZD1222, only 6 or 7 were seropositive at baseline. It should be noted that donors were predominantly white British and more often female, and clonal diversity was possibly underestimated.

The data were produced by immunoSEQ multiplex PCR, yet TCRdb's version contains in-frame clones alone and is incomplete. The data hold fewer than 120,000 clones, with roughly 89% observed a single time. This material consisted of peripheral blood, taken 28 days after the second AZD1222 dose. This TCR came from an adult who received the AZD1222 COVID-19 vaccine. V and J are TRBV4-2 and TRBJ2-2; D is perhaps TRBD2 (5 bases). DNA for the CDR3: TGTGCCAGCAGCCCGCGGGACACCGGGGAGCTGTTTTTT. Translating gives CASSPRDTGELFF.